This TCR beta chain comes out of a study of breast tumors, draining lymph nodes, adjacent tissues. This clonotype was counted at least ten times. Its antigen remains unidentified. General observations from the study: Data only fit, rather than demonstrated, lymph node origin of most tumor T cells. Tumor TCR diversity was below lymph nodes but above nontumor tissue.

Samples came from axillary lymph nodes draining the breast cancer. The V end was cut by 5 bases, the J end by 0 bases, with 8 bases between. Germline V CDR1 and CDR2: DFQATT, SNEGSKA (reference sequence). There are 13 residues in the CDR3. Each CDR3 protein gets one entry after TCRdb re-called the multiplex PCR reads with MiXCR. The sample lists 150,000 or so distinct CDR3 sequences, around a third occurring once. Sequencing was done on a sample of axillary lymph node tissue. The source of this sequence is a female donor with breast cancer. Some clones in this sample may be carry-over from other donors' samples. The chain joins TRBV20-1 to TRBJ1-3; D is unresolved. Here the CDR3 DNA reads TGCAGTGCTCCACGGGGCTCTGGAAACACCATATATTTT. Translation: CSAPRGSGNTIYF.